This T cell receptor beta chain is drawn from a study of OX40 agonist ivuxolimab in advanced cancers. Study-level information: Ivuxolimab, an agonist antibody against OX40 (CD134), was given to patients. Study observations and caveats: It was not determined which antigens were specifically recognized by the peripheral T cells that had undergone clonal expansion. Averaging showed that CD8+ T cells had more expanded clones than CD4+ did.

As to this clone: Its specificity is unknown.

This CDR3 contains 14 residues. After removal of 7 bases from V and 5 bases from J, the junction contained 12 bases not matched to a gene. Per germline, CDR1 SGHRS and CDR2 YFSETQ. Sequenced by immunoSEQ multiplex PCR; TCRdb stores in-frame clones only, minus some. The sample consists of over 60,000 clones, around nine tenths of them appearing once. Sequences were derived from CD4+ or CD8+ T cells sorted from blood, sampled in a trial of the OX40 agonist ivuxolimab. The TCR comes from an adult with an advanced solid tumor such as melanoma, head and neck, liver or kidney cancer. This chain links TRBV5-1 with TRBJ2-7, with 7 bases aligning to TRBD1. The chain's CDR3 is CASGKGQVRNEQYF. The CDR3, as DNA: TGCGCCAGCGGAAAAGGACAGGTGAGGAACGAGCAGTACTTC.